The clone carrying this TCR beta chain occurred a few times. The antigen remains undetermined. These data come from a study of CD8+ T cells in alopecia areata. Across the whole study: Twice a day, 5 to 10 mg of oral tofacitinib was administered to treated patients. The study's findings and limits: Sequence data from scalp samples additionally include resident alphabeta T cells of normal skin. Only a single nonresponder existed, so baseline CD8+ expansion links stay unclear.

Losses at the gene ends were 1 base for V and 2 bases for J; bases not matched to a gene: 2. Germline CDR1 and CDR2: SEHNR and FQNEAQ (reference sequence). CDR3 length equals 18 residues. Treatment of the sample: oral pan-JAK inhibitor, 5-10 mg twice daily. Peripheral blood and lesional scalp punch biopsies came from alopecia areata patients. Extraction of RNA preceded its reverse transcription into cDNA, which served as the sequencing template. TCRdb's copy holds only in-frame clones and misses some; the assay was immunoSEQ multiplex PCR. The sample lists around 170,000 clones, approximately 50% seen once, with over 9.5% in the top ten.

This sequence originates from a human donor with alopecia areata. The sequencing used CD8+ T cells sorted from blood, collected around week 53, from a patient treated with tofacitinib. The gene calls are TRBV7-9 and TRBJ2-1; 16 bases match TRBD2. The CDR3 DNA follows: TGTGCCAGCAGCTTAGTGGGACTAGCGGGGGGGCCCTACAATGAGCAGTTCTTC. It is translated as CASSLVGLAGGPYNEQFF.